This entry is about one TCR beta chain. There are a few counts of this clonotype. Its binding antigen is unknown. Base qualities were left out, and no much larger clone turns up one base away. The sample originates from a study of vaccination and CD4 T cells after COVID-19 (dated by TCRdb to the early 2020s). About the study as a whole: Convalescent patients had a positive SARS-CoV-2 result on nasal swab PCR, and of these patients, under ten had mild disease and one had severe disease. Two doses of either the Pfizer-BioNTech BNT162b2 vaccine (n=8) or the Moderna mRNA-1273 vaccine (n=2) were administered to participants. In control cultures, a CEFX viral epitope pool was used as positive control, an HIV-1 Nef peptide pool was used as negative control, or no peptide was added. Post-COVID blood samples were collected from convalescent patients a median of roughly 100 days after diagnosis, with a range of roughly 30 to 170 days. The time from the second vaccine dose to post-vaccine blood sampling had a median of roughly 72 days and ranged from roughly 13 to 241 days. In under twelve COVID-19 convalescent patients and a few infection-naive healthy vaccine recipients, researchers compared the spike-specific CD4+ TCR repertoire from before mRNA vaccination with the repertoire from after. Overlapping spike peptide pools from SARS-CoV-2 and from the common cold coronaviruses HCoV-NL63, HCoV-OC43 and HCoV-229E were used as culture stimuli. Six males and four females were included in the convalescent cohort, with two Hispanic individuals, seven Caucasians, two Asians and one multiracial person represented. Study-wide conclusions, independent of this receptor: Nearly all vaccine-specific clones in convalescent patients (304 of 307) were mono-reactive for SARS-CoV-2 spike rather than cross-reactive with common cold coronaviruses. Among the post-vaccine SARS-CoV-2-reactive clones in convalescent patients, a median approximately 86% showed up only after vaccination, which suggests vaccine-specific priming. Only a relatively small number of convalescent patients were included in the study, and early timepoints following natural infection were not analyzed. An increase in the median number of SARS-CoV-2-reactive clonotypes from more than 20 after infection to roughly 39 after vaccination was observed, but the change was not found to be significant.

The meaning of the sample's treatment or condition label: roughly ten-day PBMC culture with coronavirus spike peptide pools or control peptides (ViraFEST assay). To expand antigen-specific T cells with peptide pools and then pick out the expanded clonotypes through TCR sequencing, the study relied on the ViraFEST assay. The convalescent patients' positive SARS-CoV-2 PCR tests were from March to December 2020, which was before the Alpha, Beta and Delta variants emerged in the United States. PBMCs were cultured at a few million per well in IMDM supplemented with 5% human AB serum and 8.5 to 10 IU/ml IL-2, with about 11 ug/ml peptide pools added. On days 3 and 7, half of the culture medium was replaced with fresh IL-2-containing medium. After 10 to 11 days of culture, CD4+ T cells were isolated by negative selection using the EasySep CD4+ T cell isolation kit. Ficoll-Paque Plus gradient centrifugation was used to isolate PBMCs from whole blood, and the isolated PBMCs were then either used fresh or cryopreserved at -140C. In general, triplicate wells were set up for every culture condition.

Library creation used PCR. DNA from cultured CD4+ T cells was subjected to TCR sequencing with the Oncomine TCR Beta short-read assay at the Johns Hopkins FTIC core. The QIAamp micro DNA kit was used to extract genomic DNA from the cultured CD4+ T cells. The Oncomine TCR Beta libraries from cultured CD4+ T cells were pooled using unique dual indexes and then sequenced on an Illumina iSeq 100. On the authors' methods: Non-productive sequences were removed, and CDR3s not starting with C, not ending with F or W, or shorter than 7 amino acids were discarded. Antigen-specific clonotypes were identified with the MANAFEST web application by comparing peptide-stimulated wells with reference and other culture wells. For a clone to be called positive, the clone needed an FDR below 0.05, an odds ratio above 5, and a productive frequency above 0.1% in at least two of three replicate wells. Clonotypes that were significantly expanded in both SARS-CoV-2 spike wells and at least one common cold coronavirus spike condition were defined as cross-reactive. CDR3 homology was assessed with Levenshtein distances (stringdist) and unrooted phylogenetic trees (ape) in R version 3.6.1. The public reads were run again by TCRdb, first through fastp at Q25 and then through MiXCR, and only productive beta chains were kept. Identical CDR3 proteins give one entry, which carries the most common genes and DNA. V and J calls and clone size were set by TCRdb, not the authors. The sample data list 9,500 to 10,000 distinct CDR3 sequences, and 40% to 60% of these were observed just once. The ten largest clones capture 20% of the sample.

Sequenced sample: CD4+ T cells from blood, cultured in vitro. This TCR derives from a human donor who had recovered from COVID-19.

CDR3 reads: CASSEYGPGLDTQYF. The DNA sequence follows: TGTGCCAGCAGTGAATACGGTCCGGGACTGGATACGCAGTATTTT. The chain is assembled from TRBV25-1 and TRBJ2-3; a weak D assignment points to TRBD2 (6 bases agree). At the junction V is shortened by 0 bases and J by 6 bases, with 13 bases in between. The germline V gene provides CDR1 MGHDK and CDR2 SYGVNS. The CDR3 numbers 15 residues from cysteine through phenylalanine. Of the read, only the CDR3 DNA is kept; its 45 bases are in frame from base 1.